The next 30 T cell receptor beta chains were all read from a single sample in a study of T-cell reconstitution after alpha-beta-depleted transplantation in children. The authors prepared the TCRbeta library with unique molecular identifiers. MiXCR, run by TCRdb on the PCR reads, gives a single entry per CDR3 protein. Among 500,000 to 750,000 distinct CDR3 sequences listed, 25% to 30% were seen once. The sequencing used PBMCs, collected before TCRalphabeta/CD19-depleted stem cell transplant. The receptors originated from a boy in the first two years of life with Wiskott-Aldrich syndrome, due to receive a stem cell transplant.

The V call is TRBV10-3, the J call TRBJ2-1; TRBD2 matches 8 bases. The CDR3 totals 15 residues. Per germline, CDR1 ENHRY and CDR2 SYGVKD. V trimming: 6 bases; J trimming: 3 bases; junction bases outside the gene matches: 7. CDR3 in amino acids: CAIRTGLAVYNEQFF. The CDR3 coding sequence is TGTGCCATCAGGACAGGACTAGCCGTCTACAATGAGCAGTTCTTC.

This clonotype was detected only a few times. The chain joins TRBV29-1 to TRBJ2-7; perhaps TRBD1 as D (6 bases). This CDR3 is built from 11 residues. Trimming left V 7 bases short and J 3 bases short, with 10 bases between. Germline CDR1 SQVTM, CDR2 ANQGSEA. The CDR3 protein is CSGQGNYEQYF. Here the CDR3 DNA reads TGCAGCGGCCAGGGGAACTACGAGCAGTACTTC.

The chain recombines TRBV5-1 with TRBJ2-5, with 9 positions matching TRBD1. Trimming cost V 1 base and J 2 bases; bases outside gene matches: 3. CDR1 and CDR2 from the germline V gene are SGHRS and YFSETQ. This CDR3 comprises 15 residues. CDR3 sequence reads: CASSLTGGPQETQYF. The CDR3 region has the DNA TGCGCCAGCAGCTTGACAGGGGGCCCTCAAGAGACCCAGTACTTC.

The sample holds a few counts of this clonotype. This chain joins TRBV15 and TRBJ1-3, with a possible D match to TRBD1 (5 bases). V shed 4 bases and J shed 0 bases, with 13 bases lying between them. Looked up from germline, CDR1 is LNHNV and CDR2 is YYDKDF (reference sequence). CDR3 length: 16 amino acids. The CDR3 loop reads CATSMTGAFSGNTIYF. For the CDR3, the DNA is TGTGCCACCAGCATGACCGGGGCCTTCTCTGGAAACACCATATATTTT.

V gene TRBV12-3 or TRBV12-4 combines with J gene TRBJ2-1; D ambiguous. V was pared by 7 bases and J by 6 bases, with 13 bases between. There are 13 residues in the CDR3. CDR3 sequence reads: CASIPGGVNEQFF. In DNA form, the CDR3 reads TGTGCCAGCATCCCTGGTGGGGTCAATGAGCAGTTCTTC.

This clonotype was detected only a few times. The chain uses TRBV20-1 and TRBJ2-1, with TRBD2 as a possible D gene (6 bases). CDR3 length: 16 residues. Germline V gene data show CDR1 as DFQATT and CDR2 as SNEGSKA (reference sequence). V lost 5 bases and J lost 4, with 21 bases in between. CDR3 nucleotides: TGCAGTGCTCCCAGAGCGGGTCCCCTGGGATACAATGAGCAGTTCTTC. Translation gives CSAPRAGPLGYNEQFF.

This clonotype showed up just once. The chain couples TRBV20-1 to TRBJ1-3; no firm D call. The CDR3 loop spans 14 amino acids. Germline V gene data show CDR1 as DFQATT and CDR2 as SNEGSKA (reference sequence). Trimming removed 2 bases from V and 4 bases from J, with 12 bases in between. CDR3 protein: CSARLPRRGNTIYF. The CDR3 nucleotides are TGCAGTGCTAGACTTCCACGAAGGGGAAACACCATATATTTT.

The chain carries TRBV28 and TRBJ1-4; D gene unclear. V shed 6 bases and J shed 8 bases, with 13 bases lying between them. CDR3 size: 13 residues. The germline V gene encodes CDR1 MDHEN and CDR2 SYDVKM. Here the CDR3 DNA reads TGTGCCAGCAGCTCAGGCCTCGTCGAAAAACTGTTTTTT. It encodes CASSSGLVEKLFF.

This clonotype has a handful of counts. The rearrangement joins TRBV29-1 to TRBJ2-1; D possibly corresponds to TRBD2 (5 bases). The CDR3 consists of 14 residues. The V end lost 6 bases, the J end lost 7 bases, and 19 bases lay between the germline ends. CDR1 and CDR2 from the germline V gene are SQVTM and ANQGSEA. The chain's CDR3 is CSVGFPTSFNEQFF. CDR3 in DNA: TGCAGCGTGGGGTTTCCTACTAGTTTTAATGAGCAGTTCTTC.

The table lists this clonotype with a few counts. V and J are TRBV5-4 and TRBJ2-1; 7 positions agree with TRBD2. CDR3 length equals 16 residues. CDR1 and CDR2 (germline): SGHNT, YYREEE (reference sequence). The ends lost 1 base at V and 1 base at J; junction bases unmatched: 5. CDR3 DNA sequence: TGTGCCAGCAGCTTGAGTGGCGGGAGATCCTACAATGAGCAGTTCTTC. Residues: CASSLSGGRSYNEQFF.

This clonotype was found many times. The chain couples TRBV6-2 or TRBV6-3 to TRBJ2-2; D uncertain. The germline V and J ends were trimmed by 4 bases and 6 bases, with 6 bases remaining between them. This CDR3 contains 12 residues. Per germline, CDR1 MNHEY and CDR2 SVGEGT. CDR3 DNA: TGTGCCAGCAGTTCCCGTGCCGGGGAGCTGTTTTTT. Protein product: CASSSRAGELFF.

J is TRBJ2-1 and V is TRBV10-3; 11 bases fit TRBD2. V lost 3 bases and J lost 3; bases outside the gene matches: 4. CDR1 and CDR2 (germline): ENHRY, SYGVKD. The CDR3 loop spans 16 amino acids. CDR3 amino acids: CAISDGTSGRYNEQFF. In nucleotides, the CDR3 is TGTGCCATCAGTGACGGGACTAGCGGACGCTACAATGAGCAGTTCTTC.

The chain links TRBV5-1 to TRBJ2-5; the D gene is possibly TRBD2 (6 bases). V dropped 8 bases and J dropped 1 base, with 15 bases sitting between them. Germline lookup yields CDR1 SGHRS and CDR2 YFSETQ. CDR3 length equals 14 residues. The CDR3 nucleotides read TGCGCCAGTTACAATTTAGCGGCCCAAGAGACCCAGTACTTC. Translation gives CASYNLAAQETQYF. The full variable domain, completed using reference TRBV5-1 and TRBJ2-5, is KAGVTQTPRYLIKTRGQQVTLSCSPISGHRSVSWYQQTPGQGLQFLFEYFSETQRNKGNFPGRFSGRQFSNSRSEMNVSTLELGDSALYLCASYNLAAQETQYFGPGTRLLVL.

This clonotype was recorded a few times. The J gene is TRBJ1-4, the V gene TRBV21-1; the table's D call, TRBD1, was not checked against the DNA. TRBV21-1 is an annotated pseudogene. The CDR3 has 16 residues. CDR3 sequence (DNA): TGTGCCAGCAGTGTCCCTTTGGGGGCGGGCTGGGAAAAACTGTTTTTT. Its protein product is CASSVPLGAGWEKLFF.

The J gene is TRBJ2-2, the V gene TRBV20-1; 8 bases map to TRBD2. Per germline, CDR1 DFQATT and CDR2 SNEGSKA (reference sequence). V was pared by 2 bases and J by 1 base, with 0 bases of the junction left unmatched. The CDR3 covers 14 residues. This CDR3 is CSARLAGNTGELFF. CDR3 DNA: TGCAGTGCTAGACTAGCGGGGAACACCGGGGAGCTGTTTTTT.

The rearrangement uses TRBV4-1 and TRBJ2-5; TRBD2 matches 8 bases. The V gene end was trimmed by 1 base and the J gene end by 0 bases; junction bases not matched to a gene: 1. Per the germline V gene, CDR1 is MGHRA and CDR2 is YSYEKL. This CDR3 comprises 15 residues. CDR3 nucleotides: TGCGCCAGCAGCCAAGGGGGACTAGACCAAGAGACCCAGTACTTC. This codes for CASSQGGLDQETQYF.

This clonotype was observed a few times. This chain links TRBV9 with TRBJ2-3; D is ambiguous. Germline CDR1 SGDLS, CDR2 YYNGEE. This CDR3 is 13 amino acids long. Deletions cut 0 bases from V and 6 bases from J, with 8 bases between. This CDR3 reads CASSVVSFDTQYF. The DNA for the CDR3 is TGTGCCAGCAGCGTAGTGTCTTTTGATACGCAGTATTTT.

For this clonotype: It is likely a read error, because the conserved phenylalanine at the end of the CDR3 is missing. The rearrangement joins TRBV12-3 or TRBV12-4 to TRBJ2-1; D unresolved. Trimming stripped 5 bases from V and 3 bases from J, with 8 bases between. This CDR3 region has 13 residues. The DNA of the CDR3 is TGTGCCAGCAGTCTCTACAGCTACAATGAGCAGTTCTTG. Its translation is CASSLYSYNEQFL.

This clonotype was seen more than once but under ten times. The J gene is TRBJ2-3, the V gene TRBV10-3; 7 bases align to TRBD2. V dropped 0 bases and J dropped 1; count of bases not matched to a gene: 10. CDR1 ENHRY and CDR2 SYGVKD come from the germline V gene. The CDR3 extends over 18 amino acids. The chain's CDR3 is CAISESSGKRVGTDTQYF. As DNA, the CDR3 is TGTGCCATCAGTGAGTCCAGCGGGAAAAGGGTTGGCACAGATACGCAGTATTTT.

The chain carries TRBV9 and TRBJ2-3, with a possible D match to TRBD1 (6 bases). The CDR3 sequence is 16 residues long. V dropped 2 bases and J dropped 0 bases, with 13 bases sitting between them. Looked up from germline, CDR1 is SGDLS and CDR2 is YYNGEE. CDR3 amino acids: CASSVPGTPSTDTQYF. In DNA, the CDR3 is TGTGCCAGCAGCGTCCCCGGGACACCTAGCACAGATACGCAGTATTTT.

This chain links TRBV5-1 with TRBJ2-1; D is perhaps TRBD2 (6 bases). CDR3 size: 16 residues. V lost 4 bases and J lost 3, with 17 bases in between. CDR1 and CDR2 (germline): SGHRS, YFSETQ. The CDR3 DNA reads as TGCGCCAGCAGCGAACTTCGGCGGGATCGCTACAATGAGCAGTTCTTC. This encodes CASSELRRDRYNEQFF.

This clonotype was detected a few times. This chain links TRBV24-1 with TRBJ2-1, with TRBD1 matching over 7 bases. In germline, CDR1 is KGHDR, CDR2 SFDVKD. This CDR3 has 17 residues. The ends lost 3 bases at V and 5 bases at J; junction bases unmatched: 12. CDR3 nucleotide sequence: TGTGCCACCAGTGATCAAGGGACAGCCAGGGGTAACAATGAGCAGTTCTTC. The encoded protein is CATSDQGTARGNNEQFF.

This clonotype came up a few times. The CDR3 DNA reads as TGTGCCAGCAGAAAGAAACCGGGACAGGGGACGCCCGGGGAGCTGTTTTTT. It encodes CASRKKPGQGTPGELFF. J is TRBJ2-2 and V is TRBV6-1, with TRBD1 matching 10 bases. The length of the CDR3 is 17 residues. The V gene's germline CDR1 is MNHNS and CDR2 SASEGT. With 6 bases clipped from V and 6 bases from J, the junction kept 13 bases outside the gene matches.

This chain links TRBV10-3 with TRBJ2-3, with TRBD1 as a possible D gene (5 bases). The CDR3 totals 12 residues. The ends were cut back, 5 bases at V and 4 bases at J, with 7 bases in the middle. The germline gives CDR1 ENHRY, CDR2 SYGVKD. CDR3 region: CAISPRADTQYF. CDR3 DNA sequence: TGTGCCATCAGTCCCAGGGCAGATACGCAGTATTTT.

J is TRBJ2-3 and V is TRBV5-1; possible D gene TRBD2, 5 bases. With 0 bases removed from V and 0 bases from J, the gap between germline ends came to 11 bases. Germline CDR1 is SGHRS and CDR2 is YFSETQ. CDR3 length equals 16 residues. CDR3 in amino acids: CASSLVLAASTDTQYF. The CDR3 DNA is TGCGCCAGCAGCTTGGTCCTAGCAGCTAGCACAGATACGCAGTATTTT.

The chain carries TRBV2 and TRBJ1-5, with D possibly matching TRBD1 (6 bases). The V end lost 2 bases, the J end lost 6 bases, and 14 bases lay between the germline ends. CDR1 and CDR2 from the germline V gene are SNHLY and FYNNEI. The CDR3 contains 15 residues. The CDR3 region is CASSEQVAGVQPQHF. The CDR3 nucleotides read TGTGCCAGCAGTGAACAGGTGGCAGGGGTTCAGCCCCAGCATTTT.

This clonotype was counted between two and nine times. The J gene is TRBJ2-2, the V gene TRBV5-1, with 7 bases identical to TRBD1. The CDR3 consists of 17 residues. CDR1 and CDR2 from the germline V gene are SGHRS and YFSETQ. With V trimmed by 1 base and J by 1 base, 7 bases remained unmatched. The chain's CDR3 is CASSLLSGQLNTGELFF. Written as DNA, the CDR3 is TGCGCCAGCAGCTTGCTCTCGGGACAGTTGAACACCGGGGAGCTGTTTTTT.

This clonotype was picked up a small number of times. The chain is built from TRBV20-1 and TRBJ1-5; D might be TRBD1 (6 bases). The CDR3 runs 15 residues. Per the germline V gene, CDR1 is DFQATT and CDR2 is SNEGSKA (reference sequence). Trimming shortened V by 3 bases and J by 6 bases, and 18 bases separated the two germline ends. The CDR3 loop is CSARSAGAEGQPQHF. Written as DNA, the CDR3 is TGCAGTGCTAGGTCCGCGGGGGCGGAAGGTCAGCCCCAGCATTTT.

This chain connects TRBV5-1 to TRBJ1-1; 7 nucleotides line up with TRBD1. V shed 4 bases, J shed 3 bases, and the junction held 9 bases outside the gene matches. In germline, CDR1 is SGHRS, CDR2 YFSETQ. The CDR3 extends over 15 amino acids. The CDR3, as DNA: TGCGCCAGCAGCCAAGACAGGGTTTGGGACACTGAAGCTTTCTTT. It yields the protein CASSQDRVWDTEAFF. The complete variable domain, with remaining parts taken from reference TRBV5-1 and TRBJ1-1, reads KAGVTQTPRYLIKTRGQQVTLSCSPISGHRSVSWYQQTPGQGLQFLFEYFSETQRNKGNFPGRFSGRQFSNSRSEMNVSTLELGDSALYLCASSQDRVWDTEAFFGQGTRLTVV.

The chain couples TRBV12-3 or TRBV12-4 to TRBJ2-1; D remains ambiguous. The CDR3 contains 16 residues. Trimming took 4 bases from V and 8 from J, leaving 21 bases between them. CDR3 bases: TGTGCCAGCAGTTCCCGGGCAGTTCAATGGAACTATGAGCAGTTCTTC. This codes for CASSSRAVQWNYEQFF.